This passage covers 21 T cell receptor beta chains from one sample sequenced in a study of cytomegalovirus exposure and HLA in healthy donors. The PCR ran on 60 Vbeta and 13 Jbeta primers. Sequencing was performed with immunoSEQ multiplex PCR; in TCRdb, only in-frame clones are kept and a portion is missing. The sample includes around 120,000 clones, 80% seen only once; the top ten take under 3.5%. The source material was PBMCs. These receptors all come from a male donor in good health and CMV-seronegative.

CDR3 in amino acids: CASSFFRDGTDTQYF. DNA for the CDR3: TGTGCCAGCAGCTTCTTCCGCGATGGCACAGATACGCAGTATTTT. The rearrangement uses TRBV5-4 and TRBJ2-3, with unresolved D. Germline lookup yields CDR1 SGHNT and CDR2 YYREEE (reference sequence). The CDR3 has 15 amino acids. V was trimmed by 2 bases and J by 1 base, leaving 11 bases between them.

The chain employs TRBV5-6 and TRBJ1-4; 9 bases agree with TRBD1. The CDR3 is 15 amino acids. V gave up 3 bases and J gave up 7 bases; unmatched junction bases: 7. In germline, CDR1 is SGHDT, CDR2 YYEEEE. CDR3 sequence (DNA): TGTGCCAGCAGCTCCCTAGGACAGGGGTTTGAAAAACTGTTTTTT. Translating gives CASSSLGQGFEKLFF. Full variable domain (remainder filled in from reference TRBV5-6 and TRBJ1-4): DAGVTQSPTHLIKTRGQQVTLRCSPKSGHDTVSWYQQALGQGPQFIFQYYEEEERQRGNFPDRFSGHQFPNYSSELNVNALLLGDSALYLCASSSLGQGFEKLFFGSGTQLSVL.

V and J are TRBV2 and TRBJ2-1, with TRBD2 identical over 12 bases. V was clipped by 6 bases and J by 7 bases; unmatched bases: 7. This CDR3 has 15 residues. Germline values: CDR1 SNHLY, CDR2 FYNNEI. Here the CDR3 DNA reads TGTGCCAGCAGAGGGCTAGCGGGAGGGCGTAATGAGCAGTTCTTC. It translates to CASRGLAGGRNEQFF.

This clone was detected only a few times. This chain joins TRBV15 and TRBJ2-5, with 9 nucleotides matching TRBD2. Looked up from germline, CDR1 is LNHNV and CDR2 is YYDKDF (reference sequence). Germline trimming cut 3 bases from V and 7 bases from J; bases unmatched to any gene: 9. The CDR3 length is 15 residues. The CDR3 nucleotides read TGTGCCACCAGCAGTTTAGCGGGAGAGGTCGCGACCCAGTACTTC. Residues: CATSSLAGEVATQYF.

The chain is built from TRBV27 and TRBJ1-4; D gene unclear. The germline V gene encodes CDR1 MNHEY and CDR2 SMNVEV (reference sequence). CDR3 length: 14 residues. Trimming removed 2 bases at V and 2 bases at J, with 6 bases between. Here the CDR3 reads CASSLTGTNEKLFF. In nucleotides, the CDR3 is TGTGCCAGCAGTTTAACCGGGACTAATGAAAAACTGTTTTTT.

Remarks on this clone: A junction boundary mismatches the germline segment, possibly from a read error. The chain links TRBV7-9 to TRBJ1-3; no definite D call. Germline CDR1 SEHNR, CDR2 FQNEAQ (reference sequence). There are 15 residues in the CDR3. CDR3 sequence (DNA): TGTTCCAGCAGCGCGGCCCCTGGAGGAGGAAACACCATATATTTT. It specifies CSSSAAPGGGNTIYF.

The chain carries TRBV10-1 and TRBJ1-5; TRBD1 aligns across 8 bases. The CDR3 is 17 residues long. Germline V CDR1 and CDR2: WNHNN, SYGVQD (reference sequence). With 2 bases clipped from V and 6 bases from J, the junction kept 12 bases outside the gene matches. This CDR3 reads CASSEERTGRFIQPQHF. CDR3 nucleotide sequence: TGCGCCAGCAGTGAGGAGAGGACAGGGCGATTCATTCAGCCCCAGCATTTT.

The chain is built from TRBV30 and TRBJ2-5; TRBD2 aligns across 9 bases. The germline V gene has CDR1 GTSNPN and CDR2 SVGIG (reference sequence). The ends lost 0 bases at V and 5 bases at J; junction bases unmatched: 7. The CDR3 sequence is 15 residues long. The CDR3 DNA reads TGTGCCTGGAGTGTACTTAGCGGGAGAGGCGAGACCCAGTACTTC. It encodes CAWSVLSGRGETQYF. Supplemented by reference TRBV30 and TRBJ2-5, the full variable domain reads SQTIHQWPATLVQPVGSPLSLECTVEGTSNPNLYWYRQAAGRGLQLLFYSVGIGQISSEVPQNLSASRPQDRQFILSSKKLLLSDSGFYLCAWSVLSGRGETQYFGPGTRLLVL.

The rearrangement joins TRBV28 to TRBJ1-6, with D maybe TRBD1 (5 bases). V was trimmed by 6 bases and J by 9 bases, leaving 21 bases between them. The CDR3 is 16 residues long. Germline CDR1 reads MDHEN; CDR2 reads SYDVKM. The CDR3 loop is CASSASTGTRISPLHF. The CDR3 DNA sequence: TGTGCCAGCAGCGCGTCCACCGGGACTCGGATTTCACCCCTCCACTTT. Drawing the rest from reference TRBV28 and TRBJ1-6, the complete variable domain is DVKVTQSSRYLVKRTGEKVFLECVQDMDHENMFWYRQDPGLGLRLIYFSYDVKMKEKGDIPEGYSVSREKKERFSLILESASTNQTSMYLCASSASTGTRISPLHFGNGTRLTVT.

The genes are TRBV10-3 and TRBJ1-2; TRBD1 agrees at 10 bases. Per the germline V gene, CDR1 is ENHRY and CDR2 is SYGVKD. The CDR3 sequence is 19 residues long. Trimming took 5 bases from V and 0 from J; bases not matched to a gene: 15. Here the CDR3 DNA reads TGTGCCATCAGTCCCGGGACAGGGGCGAGAGAGTATTCTAACTATGGCTACACCTTC. Translation: CAISPGTGAREYSNYGYTF.

CDR3 in DNA: TGCGCCAGCAGCCATGCTAGCGGGGAGGAAGAGACCCAGTACTTC. Its translation is CASSHASGEEETQYF. The chain employs TRBV5-1 and TRBJ2-5; TRBD2 matches at 9 bases. V gave up 4 bases and J gave up 3 bases; unmatched junction bases: 7. Germline V gene data show CDR1 as SGHRS and CDR2 as YFSETQ. This CDR3 has 15 residues.

V is TRBV12-1 and J is TRBJ2-7; the tabulated D call, TRBD1, remains unverified against the DNA. TRBV12-1 is tagged as a pseudogene. The CDR3 covers 17 residues. This CDR3 is CASSSTLRTDYSYEQYF. The CDR3 bases are TGTGCCAGCAGCTCGACACTAAGGACAGATTACTCCTACGAGCAGTACTTC.

This chain links TRBV5-1 with TRBJ2-7, with a possible D match to TRBD2 (5 bases). The germline V gene encodes CDR1 SGHRS and CDR2 YFSETQ. V was trimmed by 0 bases and J by 0 bases, leaving 13 bases between them. The CDR3 is made up of 16 amino acids. The CDR3 nucleotides are TGCGCCAGCAGCTTGGCCGCGGGCAAGAGCTCCTACGAGCAGTACTTC. It encodes CASSLAAGKSSYEQYF.

V and J are TRBV5-1 and TRBJ1-1; D is possibly TRBD1 (5 bases). Trimming took 0 bases from V and 3 from J, leaving 9 bases between them. Germline V gives CDR1 SGHRS, CDR2 YFSETQ. The CDR3 is 14 amino acids. As DNA, the CDR3 is TGCGCCAGCAGCTTGGAGGGGCTGGACACTGAAGCTTTCTTT. This codes for CASSLEGLDTEAFF.

This clone was seen once. The rearrangement uses TRBV15 and TRBJ1-2; 7 positions match TRBD1. This CDR3 has 14 residues. The ends lost 6 bases at V and 0 bases at J; junction bases unmatched: 4. CDR1 is LNHNV and CDR2 is YYDKDF in the germline V gene (reference sequence). CDR3 sequence (DNA): TGTGCCACCAGTGACAGGGCGGCTAACTATGGCTACACCTTC. It encodes CATSDRAANYGYTF. The full variable domain, with the rest looked up from reference TRBV15 and TRBJ1-2, is DAMVIQNPRYQVTQFGKPVTLSCSQTLNHNVMYWYQQKSSQAPKLLFHYYDKDFNNEADTPDNFQSRRPNTSFCFLDIRSPGLGDTAMYLCATSDRAANYGYTFGSGTRLTVV.

V and J are TRBV2 and TRBJ1-5, with D tentatively TRBD1 (5 bases). This CDR3 has 15 residues. CDR1 is SNHLY and CDR2 is FYNNEI in the germline V gene. Trimming took off 4 bases at V and 8 bases at J, with 18 bases between the two ends. CDR3 nucleotides: TGTGCCAGCAGTGGCGGGGCTGCTGACCGGGAGCCCCAGCATTTT. The encoded protein is CASSGGAADREPQHF. The full variable domain, with the rest looked up from reference TRBV2 and TRBJ1-5, is EPEVTQTPSHQVTQMGQEVILRCVPISNHLYFYWYRQILGQKVEFLVSFYNNEISEKSEIFDDQFSVERPDGSNFTLKIRSTKLEDSAMYFCASSGGAADREPQHFGDGTRLSIL.

Points on this clone: Other nucleotide sequences in the sample specify the same CDR3. The chain couples TRBV4-2 to TRBJ2-1; TRBD2 agrees at 11 bases. Losses at the gene ends were 0 bases for V and 5 bases for J; bases not matched to a gene: 18. Germline lookup yields CDR1 LGHNA and CDR2 YNFKEQ. This CDR3 is 21 amino acids long. CDR3: CASSQEDRPTSGNLINNEQFF. CDR3 DNA: TGTGCCAGCAGCCAAGAGGACCGCCCGACTAGCGGGAACCTAATAAACAATGAGCAGTTCTTC.

The chain employs TRBV6-4 and TRBJ2-3; 9 bases line up with TRBD1. The CDR3 is 17 residues long. In germline, CDR1 is MRHNA, CDR2 SNTAGT. Trimming at V came to 3 bases and at J to 1 base, leaving 8 bases not matched to a gene. The DNA for the CDR3 is TGTGCCAGCAGTGAAACGGGGACAGGGACTGGCACAGATACGCAGTATTTT. Translating gives CASSETGTGTGTDTQYF.

This clone has only one observation. The rearrangement joins TRBV2 to TRBJ2-1, with TRBD1 as a possible D gene (5 bases). The CDR3 spans 12 residues. The germline V and J ends were trimmed by 8 bases and 8 bases, with 13 bases remaining between them. Looked up from germline, CDR1 is SNHLY and CDR2 is FYNNEI. As DNA, the CDR3 is TGTGCCAGCTGCCTAGGGGTAGATGAGCAGTTCTTC. It encodes CASCLGVDEQFF.

This clone was recorded a few times. The chain employs TRBV6-5 and TRBJ2-5; 7 nucleotides agree with TRBD1. Germline assignment: CDR1 MNHEY and CDR2 SVGAGI. With V trimmed by 1 base and J by 3 bases, 5 bases remained unmatched. The CDR3 is 15 amino acids. This CDR3 reads CASSYYTGAEETQYF. CDR3 nucleotide sequence: TGTGCCAGCAGTTACTACACAGGGGCGGAAGAGACCCAGTACTTC.

In its sample, this clone was seen a few times. The CDR3 nucleotides are TGTGCCAGCAGCTCCCAGGGAGGGCTTTTCGGGGAGCAGTTCTTC. The encoded protein is CASSSQGGLFGEQFF. J is TRBJ2-1 and V is TRBV11-3, with 7 bases identical to TRBD2. V shed 4 bases and J 10 bases; nucleotides not matched to a gene: 13. The CDR3 spans 15 residues. Germline values: CDR1 SGHNT, CDR2 YENEEA.